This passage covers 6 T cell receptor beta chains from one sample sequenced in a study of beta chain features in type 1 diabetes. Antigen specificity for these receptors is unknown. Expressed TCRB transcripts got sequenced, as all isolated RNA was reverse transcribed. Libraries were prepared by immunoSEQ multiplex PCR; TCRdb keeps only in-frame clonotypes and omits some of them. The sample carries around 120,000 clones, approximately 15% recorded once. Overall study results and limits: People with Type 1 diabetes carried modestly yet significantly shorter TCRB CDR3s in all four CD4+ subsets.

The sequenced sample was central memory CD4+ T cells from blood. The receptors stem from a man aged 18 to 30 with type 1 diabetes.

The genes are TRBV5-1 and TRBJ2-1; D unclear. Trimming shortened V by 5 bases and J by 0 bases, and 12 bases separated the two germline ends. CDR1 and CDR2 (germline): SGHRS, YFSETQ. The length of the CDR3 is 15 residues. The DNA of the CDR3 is TGCGCCAGCAGTCCCACAGCAAACTCCTACAATGAGCAGTTCTTC. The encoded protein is CASSPTANSYNEQFF.

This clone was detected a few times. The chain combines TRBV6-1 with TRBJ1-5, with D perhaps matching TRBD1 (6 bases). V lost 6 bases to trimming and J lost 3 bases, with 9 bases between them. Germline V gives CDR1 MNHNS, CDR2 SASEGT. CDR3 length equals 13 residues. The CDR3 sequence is CASRQGNNQPQHF. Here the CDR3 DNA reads TGTGCCAGCAGACAGGGTAACAATCAGCCCCAGCATTTT.

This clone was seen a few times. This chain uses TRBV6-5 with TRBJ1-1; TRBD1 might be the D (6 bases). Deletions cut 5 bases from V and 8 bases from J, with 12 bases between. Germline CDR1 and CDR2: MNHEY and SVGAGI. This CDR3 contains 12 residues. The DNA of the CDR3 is TGTGCCAGCAGTCGGGGGGGGCGGGAAGCTTTCTTT. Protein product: CASSRGGREAFF.

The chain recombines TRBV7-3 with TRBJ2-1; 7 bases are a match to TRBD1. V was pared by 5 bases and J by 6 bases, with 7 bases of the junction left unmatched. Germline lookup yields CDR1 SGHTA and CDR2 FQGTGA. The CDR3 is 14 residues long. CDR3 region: CASSMTGWSNEQFF. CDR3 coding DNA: TGTGCCAGCAGCATGACAGGGTGGAGCAATGAGCAGTTCTTC.

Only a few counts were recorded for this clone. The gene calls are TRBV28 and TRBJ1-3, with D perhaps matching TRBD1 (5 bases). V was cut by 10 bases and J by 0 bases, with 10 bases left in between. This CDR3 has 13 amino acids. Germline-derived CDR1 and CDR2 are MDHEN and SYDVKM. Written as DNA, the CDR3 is TGTGCCACAGTGGGGACCTCTGGAAACACCATATATTTT. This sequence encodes CATVGTSGNTIYF.

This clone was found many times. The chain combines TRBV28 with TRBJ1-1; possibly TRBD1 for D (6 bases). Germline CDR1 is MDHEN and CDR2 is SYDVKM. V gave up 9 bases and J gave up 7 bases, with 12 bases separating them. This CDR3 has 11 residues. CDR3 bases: TGTGCCAGTGACTCCAGGGGTGAAGCTTTCTTT. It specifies CASDSRGEAFF.